One sample yielded the 8 T cell receptor beta chains listed below, sequenced in a study of T cell responses to AZD1222 COVID-19 vaccine. Sequencing used immunoSEQ multiplex PCR; TCRdb keeps in-frame clones, though not all of them. The data show around 150,000 clones, around 95% seen once. Specimen: peripheral blood, collected on day 0 of AZD1222 vaccination. These receptors were collected from an adult in good health.

The chain employs TRBV12-3 or TRBV12-4 and TRBJ1-1; no definite D call. The V and J ends lost 6 bases and 3 bases respectively, with 5 bases between them. The CDR3 loop spans 11 amino acids. The CDR3 loop reads CASSGDTEAFF. For the CDR3, the DNA is TGTGCCAGCAGCGGGGACACTGAAGCTTTCTTT.

The chain is built from TRBV29-1 and TRBJ2-3; no firm D call. V was shortened by 4 bases and J by 6 bases, with 11 bases between the two germline ends. The CDR3 extends over 12 amino acids. CDR1 and CDR2 (germline): SQVTM, ANQGSEA. The chain's CDR3 is CSVVPVRDTQYF. As DNA, the CDR3 is TGCAGCGTTGTACCGGTTCGGGATACGCAGTATTTT.

J is TRBJ1-2 and V is TRBV12-3 or TRBV12-4; D call uncertain. There are 13 residues in the CDR3. V gave up 3 bases and J gave up 1 base, with 6 bases separating them. CDR3 residues: CASSFVSNYGYTF. DNA for the CDR3: TGTGCCAGCAGTTTTGTGAGTAACTATGGCTACACCTTC.

The rearrangement joins TRBV28 to TRBJ1-3; D remains ambiguous. The CDR3 consists of 14 residues. Trimming pared 4 bases from V and 1 base from J, leaving 8 bases between. Looked up from germline, CDR1 is MDHEN and CDR2 is SYDVKM. Here the CDR3 DNA reads TGTGCCAGCAGTTCCTTCACATCTGGAAACACCATATATTTT. Its protein is CASSSFTSGNTIYF.

The chain carries TRBV10-3 and TRBJ2-2; D perhaps matches TRBD2 (5 bases). The V gene's germline CDR1 is ENHRY and CDR2 SYGVKD. V was shortened by 3 bases and J by 6 bases, with 5 bases between the two germline ends. This CDR3 spans 12 amino acids. The CDR3 protein is CAISDGAGELFF. CDR3 in DNA: TGTGCCATCAGTGACGGGGCCGGGGAGCTGTTTTTT.

A single count supports this clone. The J gene is TRBJ2-7, the V gene TRBV20-1; tentatively, D is TRBD1 (5 bases). Trimming removed 1 base from V and 10 bases from J, with 11 bases in between. The CDR3 is 11 residues long. The germline gives CDR1 DFQATT, CDR2 SNEGSKA (reference sequence). The CDR3 loop reads CSARVGVQQYV. The CDR3 DNA sequence: TGCAGTGCTAGAGTAGGGGTGCAACAGTACGTC.

V gene TRBV9 combines with J gene TRBJ2-3; 8 positions match TRBD1. This CDR3 is built from 15 residues. Germline-derived CDR1 and CDR2 are SGDLS and YYNGEE. V lost 0 bases and J lost 5; bases outside the gene matches: 5. The CDR3, as DNA: TGTGCCAGCAGCGTAGGGCAGGGGGCGGGAGATACGCAGTATTTT. Its protein product is CASSVGQGAGDTQYF.

The rearrangement uses TRBV18 and TRBJ1-3; D is unresolved. The V gene lost 3 bases and the J gene lost 2 bases, with 17 bases spanning the gap. In germline, CDR1 is KGHSH, CDR2 LQKENI. This CDR3 has 17 residues. The DNA for the CDR3 is TGTGCCAGCTCACCGCCCCTAAAGAGAAGAACTGGAAACACCATATATTTT. As protein: CASSPPLKRRTGNTIYF.